These T cell receptor beta chains were read from a single sample in a study of T cell repertoires in cytomegalovirus infection. Their recognized antigens are unknown. TCRdb fed the reads into MiXCR, producing one record per CDR3 protein. This table holds roughly 860,000 distinct CDR3 sequences, about 31% found once. The source material was cultured CD8+ T cells from PBMCs, sampled from culture after CMV antigen stimulation. Receptors originate from a human donor in good health (CMV status not recorded). Some clones in this sample may be carry-over from other donors' samples. The CDR3 runs from the conserved cysteine through the conserved F or W. The D gene is left open where the match is weak. Clone size is not always given. Where it is, it says once, few, many or a class for expanded clones.

D gene: -
V gene: TRBV27
clone size: -
J gene: TRBJ1-1
CDR3 DNA: TGTGCTACCGGGGCCCCGTGGAGCACTGAAGCTTTCTTT
CDR3 protein: CATGAPWSTEAFF

D gene: -
V gene: TRBV12-3/TRBV12-4
clone size: many
J gene: TRBJ1-1
CDR3 DNA: TGTGCCAGCAGTTTAGGGGCGGGGGGTAGCACTGAAGCTTTCTTT
CDR3 protein: CASSLGAGGSTEAFF

D gene: -
V gene: TRBV4-1
clone size: -
J gene: TRBJ1-2
CDR3 DNA: TGCGCCAGCAGCCAAGATCGTATTCGCTACACCTTC
CDR3 protein: CASSQDRIRYTF

D gene: TRBD2
V gene: TRBV7-2
clone size: many
J gene: TRBJ2-3
CDR3 DNA: TGTGCCAGCAGCTCCACTAGCGGGGAACACACAGATACGCAGTATTTT
CDR3 protein: CASSSTSGEHTDTQYF

D gene: -
V gene: TRBV7-2
clone size: few
J gene: TRBJ1-3
CDR3 DNA: TGTGCCAGCAGACTATATCCAGGTTCCTCTTCAAACACCATATATTTT
CDR3 protein: CASRLYPGSSSNTIYF

D gene: -
V gene: TRBV6-2/TRBV6-3
clone size: few
J gene: TRBJ2-1
CDR3 DNA: TGTGCCAGCACCCTGGGCCAGGGACCCTTGTTTGAAAATGAGCAGTTCTTC
CDR3 protein: CASTLGQGPLFENEQFF

D gene: -
V gene: TRBV6-8
clone size: once
J gene: TRBJ2-3
CDR3 DNA: TGTGCCAGCGGCTACCCGGGACAAGGCACAGATACGCAGTATTTT
CDR3 protein: CASGYPGQGTDTQYF

D gene: -
V gene: TRBV7-6
clone size: few
J gene: TRBJ1-6
CDR3 DNA: TGTGCCAGCAGCCCGGGCCCGGGGAATTCACCCCTCCACTTT
CDR3 protein: CASSPGPGNSPLHF

D gene: TRBD2
V gene: TRBV7-9
clone size: -
J gene: TRBJ2-5
CDR3 DNA: TGTGCCAGCAGCTCACAAGGGACTAGCGGGCCCTGGAGGGAGACCCAGTACTTC
CDR3 protein: CASSSQGTSGPWRETQYF

D gene: TRBD1
V gene: TRBV6-5
clone size: -
J gene: TRBJ2-1
CDR3 DNA: TGTGCCAGCAGTTACTCCCCGAAGGGGGCGAATGAGCAGTTCTTC
CDR3 protein: CASSYSPKGANEQFF

D gene: TRBD2
V gene: TRBV5-1
clone size: -
J gene: TRBJ2-1
CDR3 DNA: TGCGCCAGCAGCTTGGGGGAGGGAAGCTTTTACAATGAGCAGTTCTTC
CDR3 protein: CASSLGEGSFYNEQFF

D gene: -
V gene: TRBV6-1
clone size: -
J gene: TRBJ2-3
CDR3 DNA: TGTGCCCTTCAGGGGATCTCAGATACGCAGTATTTT
CDR3 protein: CALQGISDTQYF

D gene: TRBD1
V gene: TRBV12-3/TRBV12-4
clone size: few
J gene: TRBJ1-2
CDR3 DNA: TGTGCCAGCAGTTTTGTTGTGCATACAGGACAGGGGTCTGATAACTATGGCTACACCTTC
CDR3 protein: CASSFVVHTGQGSDNYGYTF

D gene: TRBD1
V gene: TRBV7-4
clone size: -
J gene: TRBJ1-6
CDR3 DNA: TGTGCCAGCAGCGAGGGTTTGGCGATCCGGACAGGGGACAATTCACCCCTCCACTTT
CDR3 protein: CASSEGLAIRTGDNSPLHF

D gene: -
V gene: TRBV5-4
clone size: few
J gene: TRBJ1-2
CDR3 DNA: TGTGCCAGCAGCTCATGGGGTGGTAACTATGGCTACACCTTC
CDR3 protein: CASSSWGGNYGYTF

D gene: -
V gene: TRBV6-6
clone size: once
J gene: TRBJ2-5
CDR3 DNA: TGTGCCAGCAGCTCGTCGAGGCAGGGAATCGGCCAAGAGACCCAGTACTTC
CDR3 protein: CASSSSRQGIGQETQYF

D gene: -
V gene: TRBV7-2
clone size: many
J gene: TRBJ2-5
CDR3 DNA: TGTGCCAGCAGCTTAGTAGTTAGAGAGACCCAGTACTTC
CDR3 protein: CASSLVVRETQYF

D gene: -
V gene: TRBV11-1
clone size: few
J gene: TRBJ2-3
CDR3 DNA: TGTGCCAGCAGCACGGACCCCACAGATACGCAGTATTTT
CDR3 protein: CASSTDPTDTQYF

D gene: -
V gene: TRBV7-9
clone size: many
J gene: TRBJ1-1
CDR3 DNA: TGTGCCAGCAGCTTGGGGTCCACTGAAGCTTTCTTT
CDR3 protein: CASSLGSTEAFF

D gene: -
V gene: TRBV29-1
clone size: few
J gene: TRBJ2-1
CDR3 DNA: TGCAGCGTTGAAGACCAGGGGTCGGCCTACAATGAGCAGTTCTTC
CDR3 protein: CSVEDQGSAYNEQFF

D gene: -
V gene: TRBV7-9
clone size: -
J gene: TRBJ1-1
CDR3 DNA: TGTGCCAGCACCATGAGGTGGGGTGAAGCTTTCTTT
CDR3 protein: CASTMRWGEAFF

D gene: -
V gene: TRBV11-3
clone size: -
J gene: TRBJ2-1
CDR3 DNA: TGTGCCAGCAGTATGGAGGGGGCAGACAATGAGCAGTTCTTC
CDR3 protein: CASSMEGADNEQFF

D gene: -
V gene: TRBV4-1
clone size: few
J gene: TRBJ2-3
CDR3 DNA: TGCGCCAGCAGCCAAGTCGAGACCCCCGCGACGCAGTATTTT
CDR3 protein: CASSQVETPATQYF

D gene: TRBD1
V gene: TRBV29-1
clone size: -
J gene: TRBJ1-1
CDR3 DNA: TGCAGCGTTGAATCCAGGGGGGGTACTGAAGCTTTCTTT
CDR3 protein: CSVESRGGTEAFF

D gene: -
V gene: TRBV3-1
clone size: -
J gene: TRBJ1-1
CDR3 DNA: TGTGCCAGCAGCCAAGACAGGGAAGCTTTCTTT
CDR3 protein: CASSQDREAFF

D gene: TRBD2
V gene: TRBV27
clone size: many
J gene: TRBJ2-3
CDR3 DNA: TGTGCCAGCGGGCTTAGCGGGGAGGCAGATACGCAGTATTTT
CDR3 protein: CASGLSGEADTQYF

D gene: TRBD2
V gene: TRBV10-2
clone size: few
J gene: TRBJ2-3
CDR3 DNA: TGCGCCACCGAGAATCCGGGACTAGAGCCAGATACGCAGTATTTT
CDR3 protein: CATENPGLEPDTQYF

D gene: -
V gene: TRBV11-2
clone size: few
J gene: TRBJ2-2
CDR3 DNA: TGTGCCCCGCTGATGGTGGGGGGGCGAGGCACCGGGGAGCTGTTTTTT
CDR3 protein: CAPLMVGGRGTGELFF

D gene: -
V gene: TRBV10-3
clone size: -
J gene: TRBJ2-2
CDR3 DNA: TGTGCCATCAGTGAGTCTCAAAAAGACAGTAACACCGGGGAGCTGTTTTTT
CDR3 protein: CAISESQKDSNTGELFF

D gene: -
V gene: TRBV5-1
clone size: few
J gene: TRBJ2-1
CDR3 DNA: TGCGCCAGCAGCAAGAGGCTACAGAATTCCTACAATGAGCAGTTCTTC
CDR3 protein: CASSKRLQNSYNEQFF

D gene: -
V gene: TRBV6-6
clone size: -
J gene: TRBJ2-1
CDR3 DNA: TGTGCCAGCACCCGAGGTGGGGCGCGGAACAATGAGCAGTTCTTC
CDR3 protein: CASTRGGARNNEQFF

D gene: -
V gene: TRBV19
clone size: -
J gene: TRBJ2-1
CDR3 DNA: TGTGCCAGTAGTATGAACTGGGGGTACAATGAGCAGTTCTTC
CDR3 protein: CASSMNWGYNEQFF

D gene: -
V gene: TRBV12-3/TRBV12-4
clone size: -
J gene: TRBJ1-5
CDR3 DNA: TGTGCCAGCAGTTCCCCGGGAGGGGGAGTGGAGCCCCAGCATTTT
CDR3 protein: CASSSPGGGVEPQHF

D gene: -
V gene: TRBV28
clone size: few
J gene: TRBJ1-1
CDR3 DNA: TGTGCCAGCAGACCCGGAGATTGGACTGAAGCTTTCTTT
CDR3 protein: CASRPGDWTEAFF

D gene: TRBD1
V gene: TRBV15
clone size: -
J gene: TRBJ2-1
CDR3 DNA: TGTGCCACCAGCAGAGATTATGGCCTCGGGACAGGGGGTCGGAATGAGCAGTTCTTC
CDR3 protein: CATSRDYGLGTGGRNEQFF

D gene: -
V gene: TRBV7-6
clone size: few
J gene: TRBJ2-3
CDR3 DNA: TGTGCCAGCATCACCGGGATCCTCCGACCCACAGATACGCAGTATTTT
CDR3 protein: CASITGILRPTDTQYF

D gene: TRBD2
V gene: TRBV11-2
clone size: few
J gene: TRBJ2-2
CDR3 DNA: TGTGCCAGCAGCTTAGGGCCAGCGGGGGCTACCGGGGAGCTGTTTTTT
CDR3 protein: CASSLGPAGATGELFF

D gene: -
V gene: TRBV7-8
clone size: few
J gene: TRBJ1-4
CDR3 DNA: TGTGCCAGCAGGGGGCTTGGGGAACTGTTTTTT
CDR3 protein: CASRGLGELFF

D gene: -
V gene: TRBV6-5
clone size: -
J gene: TRBJ2-1
CDR3 DNA: TGTGCCAGCAACGAGTTGTTGGGGAACAATGAGCAGTTCTTC
CDR3 protein: CASNELLGNNEQFF

D gene: -
V gene: TRBV12-5
clone size: -
J gene: TRBJ1-5
CDR3 DNA: TGTGCTAGTGGTTTGAACGGTTATCAGCCCCAGCATTTT
CDR3 protein: CASGLNGYQPQHF

D gene: -
V gene: TRBV24-1
clone size: -
J gene: TRBJ2-2
CDR3 DNA: TGTGCCACCAGTGAATTGGGCCAGGGCGGGGAGCTGTTTTTT
CDR3 protein: CATSELGQGGELFF

D gene: -
V gene: TRBV12-3/TRBV12-4
clone size: many
J gene: TRBJ1-5
CDR3 DNA: TGTGCCAGCAGCCCCCTCGAGGTAGGGACACCCAATCAGCCCCAGCATTTT
CDR3 protein: CASSPLEVGTPNQPQHF

D gene: TRBD2
V gene: TRBV2
clone size: -
J gene: TRBJ2-2
CDR3 DNA: TGTGCCAGCAAGCCCCCCACTAGCGGGGGGGCCGGGGAGCTGTTTTTT
CDR3 protein: CASKPPTSGGAGELFF

D gene: TRBD2
V gene: TRBV6-5
clone size: -
J gene: TRBJ2-1
CDR3 DNA: TGTGCCAGCATTGCCAGACTAGCGGGGGCCAATGAGCAGTTCTTC
CDR3 protein: CASIARLAGANEQFF

D gene: TRBD2
V gene: TRBV9
clone size: -
J gene: TRBJ2-1
CDR3 DNA: TGTGCCAGCAGCGGAGCGGGGGGGGGCTACAATGAGCAGTTCTTC
CDR3 protein: CASSGAGGGYNEQFF

D gene: -
V gene: TRBV7-2
clone size: many
J gene: TRBJ2-5
CDR3 DNA: TGTGCCAGCAGCTTAGATCGGCAGTTCAGGGAGACCCAGTACTTC
CDR3 protein: CASSLDRQFRETQYF

D gene: -
V gene: TRBV15
clone size: -
J gene: TRBJ2-1
CDR3 DNA: TGTGCCACCAGGTCGGATAGGGAGCAGTTCTTC
CDR3 protein: CATRSDREQFF

D gene: TRBD1
V gene: TRBV7-4
clone size: -
J gene: TRBJ2-3
CDR3 DNA: TGTGCCAGCAGCTCCCGGGACAGGGTGGGAACAGATACGCAGTATTTT
CDR3 protein: CASSSRDRVGTDTQYF

D gene: -
V gene: TRBV6-2/TRBV6-3
clone size: few
J gene: TRBJ2-2
CDR3 DNA: TGTGCCAGCGGCCTGGGTGGGGCCAACTTTCTTACGAACACCGGGGAGCTGTTTTTT
CDR3 protein: CASGLGGANFLTNTGELFF

D gene: -
V gene: TRBV11-2
clone size: few
J gene: TRBJ2-5
CDR3 DNA: TGTGCCAGCAGCTTAGTTGGAGGGGGCTCAGAGACCCAGTACTTC
CDR3 protein: CASSLVGGGSETQYF

D gene: -
V gene: TRBV5-6
clone size: few
J gene: TRBJ2-7
CDR3 DNA: TGTGCCAGCAGCCGAGGGATAGGCGAGCAGTACTTC
CDR3 protein: CASSRGIGEQYF

D gene: -
V gene: TRBV27
clone size: -
J gene: TRBJ1-5
CDR3 DNA: TGTGCCAGCAGTTCAAGAGGGATCGGTCAGCCCCAGCATTTT
CDR3 protein: CASSSRGIGQPQHF

D gene: TRBD2
V gene: TRBV19
clone size: few
J gene: TRBJ2-1
CDR3 DNA: TGTGCCAGTAGTACCTGGGGACTAGCCGGGTACAATGAGCAGTTCTTC
CDR3 protein: CASSTWGLAGYNEQFF

D gene: -
V gene: TRBV9
clone size: -
J gene: TRBJ1-6
CDR3 DNA: TGTGCCAGCAGCGTGGAGGGATCACCCCTCCACTTT
CDR3 protein: CASSVEGSPLHF

D gene: TRBD2
V gene: TRBV5-5
clone size: many
J gene: TRBJ2-5
CDR3 DNA: TGTGCCAGCAGCTTGCCGGGGGGGGAGACCCAGTACTTC
CDR3 protein: CASSLPGGETQYF

D gene: -
V gene: TRBV27
clone size: -
J gene: TRBJ1-5
CDR3 DNA: TGTGCCAGCAGTTTCGGACCGGGACCACAGGCCCAGCATTTT
CDR3 protein: CASSFGPGPQAQHF

D gene: -
V gene: TRBV4-1
clone size: -
J gene: TRBJ1-4
CDR3 DNA: TGCGCCAGCAGCCAAGGTCTGTCCAGGGAACTACGGAATGAAAAACTGTTTTTT
CDR3 protein: CASSQGLSRELRNEKLFF

D gene: TRBD2
V gene: TRBV19
clone size: few
J gene: TRBJ2-1
CDR3 DNA: TGTGCCAGTAGTATTTTTAGCGGGGGGGCCGTGGTAGATGAGCAGTTCTTC
CDR3 protein: CASSIFSGGAVVDEQFF

D gene: -
V gene: TRBV7-8
clone size: many
J gene: TRBJ2-7
CDR3 DNA: TGTGCCAGCAGCTTAGCGTATTCTAGCTCCTACGAGCAGTACTTC
CDR3 protein: CASSLAYSSSYEQYF